Listed below are T cell receptor beta chains from one sample, sequenced in a study of shared clonotypes between healthy human individuals. Generated by immunoSEQ multiplex PCR, the TCRdb table keeps only in-frame clones and is missing some. The sample shows 2 million to 3 million clones, around 94% of them seen only once. The sequenced sample consisted of naive CD4+ T cells sorted from blood. The receptors derive from a man between 18 and 35 years old in good health. Both conserved end residues are part of each CDR3. The D gene is left open where the match is weak. For some rows the clone size is stated as once, few or many, or as a class when expanded; others skip it.

TGTGCCAGCAGTGAATGGGGCGATGGGGATCAGCCCCAGCATTTT	CASSEWGDGDQPQHF	NA	few	TRBV2	TRBJ1-5
TGTGCCAGCAGTGGGCGGGGGCTAGGGAAAGACGAGCAGTACTTC	CASSGRGLGKDEQYF	NA	NA	TRBV25-1	TRBJ2-7
TGTGCCAGCAGTGATCAGAACAGTGAAGCTTTCTTT	CASSDQNSEAFF	NA	NA	TRBV2	TRBJ1-1
TGTGCCAGCAGTGAAGCCTCCGGACAGGGCTTTAGATATGGCTACACCTTC	CASSEASGQGFRYGYTF	TRBD1	NA	TRBV6-1	TRBJ1-2
TGTGCCAGCAGCTTAGGGGGAGGATCGTACAATGAGCAGTTCTTC	CASSLGGGSYNEQFF	NA	NA	TRBV7-2	TRBJ2-1
TGTGCCAGCACCGAAGCGGGAGTCCGCAATGAGCAGTTCTTC	CASTEAGVRNEQFF	TRBD2	NA	TRBV11-2	TRBJ2-1
TGTGCCAGCAGTGAATCGGGTACAGATACGCAGTATTTT	CASSESGTDTQYF	NA	NA	TRBV2	TRBJ2-3
TGCGCCAGCAGCCCCGAGGACAGACTCAATGAGCAGTTCTTC	CASSPEDRLNEQFF	NA	NA	TRBV5-1	TRBJ2-1
TGTGCCTGGGGGACAGGGTCCAATTCACCCCTCCACTTT	CAWGTGSNSPLHF	TRBD1	NA	TRBV30	TRBJ1-6
TGTGCCAGCAGCTTAGTGGTAGGGGTCGCGAACACTGAAGCTTTCTTT	CASSLVVGVANTEAFF	NA	NA	TRBV7-2	TRBJ1-1
TGTGCCAGCAGCTTGGCTGGAGGACCCAATGAAAAACTGTTTTTT	CASSLAGGPNEKLFF	NA	NA	TRBV5-6	TRBJ1-4
TGTGCCAGCAGCCTTGGACAGGGGAGAACTGAAGCTTTCTTT	CASSLGQGRTEAFF	TRBD1	NA	TRBV5-6	TRBJ1-1
TGTGCCAGCAGCTCTGGAGTAGGTCATAATGAAAAACTGTTTTTT	CASSSGVGHNEKLFF	NA	NA	TRBV5-4	TRBJ1-4
TGTGCCTGGAGTGGGACAGGGTGGGAGACAGATACGCAGTATTTT	CAWSGTGWETDTQYF	TRBD1	NA	TRBV30	TRBJ2-3
TGTGCCAGCAGCTTAGGACAGGGGGCCTACGAGCAGTACTTC	CASSLGQGAYEQYF	TRBD1	NA	TRBV2	TRBJ2-7
TGTGCCAGCTCACCACCGATCGGGGACGAGCAGTACTTC	CASSPPIGDEQYF	NA	few	TRBV18	TRBJ2-7
TGTGCCAGCAGCTCCCCTGGATTGGACTCAGATACGCAGTATTTT	CASSSPGLDSDTQYF	NA	NA	TRBV7-2	TRBJ2-3
TGCAGCGTTGAGAAGCGGTTTAGTGACGCTGAAGCTTTCTTT	CSVEKRFSDAEAFF	NA	NA	TRBV29-1	TRBJ1-1